Below are 21 T cell receptor beta chains sequenced from a single sample in a study of early T cells in non-severe SARS-CoV-2 infection. Using its own MiXCR run on the 5' RACE reads, TCRdb lists one record per CDR3 protein. The repertoire holds approximately 52,000 distinct CDR3 sequences, more than 13% seen once, with 9% to 10% in the top ten. Sequencing was performed on whole blood, taken at baseline. These receptor sequences come from an adult who was a healthcare worker with PCR-confirmed SARS-CoV-2 infection or an uninfected control (not recorded which).

This sequence joins TRBV7-9 and TRBJ2-2; TRBD2 might be the D (5 bases). The CDR3 runs 14 residues. V gave up 5 bases and J gave up 4 bases, with 11 bases separating them. The germline gives CDR1 SEHNR, CDR2 FQNEAQ (reference sequence). CDR3: CASSPSRGTGELFF. DNA for the CDR3: TGTGCCAGCAGCCCGTCCCGGGGCACCGGGGAGCTGTTTTTT.

This clonotype was picked up many times. This chain links TRBV3-1 with TRBJ1-3; D possibly corresponds to TRBD1 (6 bases). Trimming removed 3 bases from V and 0 bases from J, with 12 bases in between. Germline assignment: CDR1 LGHDT and CDR2 YNNKEL (reference sequence). This CDR3 comprises 16 residues. The CDR3 bases are TGTGCCAGCAGCCAGTCTACAGGGTTCTCTGGAAACACCATATATTTT. Encoded protein: CASSQSTGFSGNTIYF.

The DNA for the CDR3 is TGTGCCATCAGTCCCGGACAGGGGGCCGGAACAGATACGCAGTATTTT. Residues: CAISPGQGAGTDTQYF. This rearrangement joins TRBV10-3 to TRBJ2-3; 11 nucleotides line up with TRBD1. Germline loops: CDR1 ENHRY, CDR2 SYGVKD. After removal of 5 bases from V and 3 bases from J, the junction contained 7 bases not matched to a gene. The length of the CDR3 is 16 residues.

CDR3 in amino acids: CASRYGNTIYF. The CDR3 nucleotides read TGTGCCAGCAGATACGGAAACACCATATATTTT. V is TRBV28 and J is TRBJ1-3; D is unresolved. Germline-derived CDR1 and CDR2 are MDHEN and SYDVKM. Deletions cut 6 bases from V and 4 bases from J, with 4 bases between. This CDR3 contains 11 residues.

The chain joins TRBV28 to TRBJ2-7; 8 bases map to TRBD2. This CDR3 comprises 11 residues. Trimming at V came to 5 bases and at J to 12 bases, leaving 6 bases not matched to a gene. Germline CDR1 MDHEN, CDR2 SYDVKM. The CDR3 DNA follows: TGTGCCAGCAGTCCAAGGACTAGCTTGTACTTC. Its protein product is CASSPRTSLYF.

The chain carries TRBV27 and TRBJ2-7; maybe TRBD1 (6 bases). The germline V gene encodes CDR1 MNHEY and CDR2 SMNVEV (reference sequence). Trimming removed 5 bases from V and 5 bases from J, with 13 bases in between. CDR3 size: 13 residues. CDR3 loop: CASSRGFLDEQYF. CDR3 DNA: TGTGCCAGCAGTAGGGGGTTTCTGGACGAGCAGTACTTC.

This clonotype was observed a handful of times. The chain is built from TRBV28 and TRBJ2-2; D is uncertain. Germline V gives CDR1 MDHEN, CDR2 SYDVKM. V lost 2 bases, J lost 3 bases, and 4 bases lay in between. This CDR3 is built from 13 residues. The chain's CDR3 is CASSLGHTGELFF. The CDR3 DNA sequence: TGTGCCAGCAGTTTAGGGCACACCGGGGAGCTGTTTTTT.

This chain uses TRBV1 with TRBJ2-7. TRBV1 is deemed a pseudogene. This CDR3 has 14 residues. DNA of the CDR3: TGCACCAGCAGTCAGGATCCCGTCTCCTACGAGCAGTACTTC. Translation: CTSSQDPVSYEQYF.

This clonotype was seen a handful of times. This chain joins TRBV28 and TRBJ2-4; a weak D match, TRBD2 (5 bases). V lost 5 bases and J lost 1, with 15 bases in between. Germline V gives CDR1 MDHEN, CDR2 SYDVKM. This CDR3 is built from 16 residues. The CDR3 sequence is CASSPGLILAKNIQYF. The CDR3 region has the DNA TGTGCCAGCAGTCCCGGACTCATTCTGGCCAAAAACATTCAGTACTTC.

In this sample, this clonotype turned up a few times. The rearrangement links TRBV28 to TRBJ2-3; 8 nucleotides match TRBD2. V lost 5 bases and J lost 0; bases outside the gene matches: 16. The CDR3 runs 19 residues. Germline V CDR1 and CDR2: MDHEN, SYDVKM. DNA of the CDR3: TGTGCCAGCAGTGAGATACTAGCGGCACTATCGCCGAGCACAGATACGCAGTATTTT. This sequence encodes CASSEILAALSPSTDTQYF. The full variable domain, its missing parts supplied by reference TRBV28 and TRBJ2-3, is DVKVTQSSRYLVKRTGEKVFLECVQDMDHENMFWYRQDPGLGLRLIYFSYDVKMKEKGDIPEGYSVSREKKERFSLILESASTNQTSMYLCASSEILAALSPSTDTQYFGPGTRLTVL.

The V call is TRBV11-2, the J call TRBJ1-6, with D unclear. This CDR3 contains 14 residues. Germline loops: CDR1 SGHAT, CDR2 FQNNGV. Trimming removed 7 bases from V and 6 bases from J, with 13 bases in between. CDR3 coding DNA: TGTGCCAGCACCCTTCAGGAGGGTAATTCACCCCTCCACTTT. Residues: CASTLQEGNSPLHF. Drawing the rest from reference TRBV11-2 and TRBJ1-6, the complete variable domain is EAGVAQSPRYKIIEKRQSVAFWCNPISGHATLYWYQQILGQGPKLLIQFQNNGVVDDSQLPKDRFSAERLKGVDSTLKIQPAKLEDSAVYLCASTLQEGNSPLHFGNGTRLTVT.

This clonotype occurred a few times. V usage is TRBV6-6 and J usage is TRBJ1-4; unclear D gene. Trimming shortened V by 6 bases and J by 3 bases, and 14 bases separated the two germline ends. There are 15 residues in the CDR3. The germline CDR1 and CDR2 sequences are MNHNY and SVGAGI (reference sequence). In DNA form, the CDR3 reads TGTGCCAGCAGCTTGGGAGGGCGAGCTAATGAAAAACTGTTTTTT. It translates to CASSLGGRANEKLFF.

The V call is TRBV11-2, the J call TRBJ1-5; 10 bases are shared with TRBD1. Germline lookup yields CDR1 SGHAT and CDR2 FQNNGV. With V trimmed by 4 bases and J by 7 bases, 13 bases remained unmatched. CDR3 length: 17 residues. The CDR3 DNA is TGTGCCAGCAGCTCGTCCTTTGAGACAGGGGGCGGACAGCCCCAGCATTTT. It encodes CASSSSFETGGGQPQHF.

The rearrangement uses TRBV4-1 and TRBJ2-1; TRBD1 might be the D (5 bases). CDR1 is MGHRA and CDR2 is YSYEKL in the germline V gene. The V gene lost 4 bases and the J gene lost 7 bases, with 17 bases spanning the gap. This CDR3 comprises 15 residues. The CDR3 nucleotides are TGCGCCAGCAGCCCACCAAGGGGAAGGGTAAATGAGCAGTTCTTC. Translating it yields CASSPPRGRVNEQFF.

This clonotype came up a few times. The chain recombines TRBV14 with TRBJ1-5; D is undetermined. The CDR3 consists of 13 residues. Trimming removed 2 bases at V and 1 base at J, with 3 bases between. The germline CDR1 and CDR2 sequences are SGHDN and FVKESK. The CDR3 region has the DNA TGTGCCAGCAGCCAAATGAGCAATCAGCCCCAGCATTTT. Residues: CASSQMSNQPQHF.

This rearrangement joins TRBV19 to TRBJ2-3, with D possibly being TRBD2 (5 bases). V lost 3 bases, J lost 4 bases, and 8 bases lay in between. Germline assignment: CDR1 LNHDA and CDR2 SQIVND (reference sequence). The CDR3 sequence is 13 residues long. In DNA form, the CDR3 reads TGTGCCAGTAGTATCGGGGTTGCAGATACGCAGTATTTT. This translates into CASSIGVADTQYF.

This clonotype was found a few times. The chain uses TRBV29-1 and TRBJ2-5; tentatively, D is TRBD1 (6 bases). The CDR3 contains 12 residues. Trimming left V 4 bases short and J 3 bases short, with 9 bases between. Germline loops: CDR1 SQVTM, CDR2 ANQGSEA. CDR3 sequence reads: CSVVRGEETQYF. In DNA, the CDR3 is TGCAGCGTTGTCAGGGGAGAAGAGACCCAGTACTTC.

This clonotype was seen a handful of times. The chain uses TRBV28 and TRBJ2-5; D might be TRBD2 (5 bases). CDR3 size: 14 residues. Germline CDR1 is MDHEN and CDR2 is SYDVKM. Trimming left V 6 bases short and J 4 bases short, with 15 bases between. Written as DNA, the CDR3 is TGTGCCAGCAGCGGGAAGAGCCGTTTAGAGACCCAGTACTTC. Residues: CASSGKSRLETQYF.

This clonotype showed up just a few times. The CDR3 reads CASSLVVANYGYTF. CDR3 in DNA: TGTGCCAGCAGCTTAGTGGTAGCTAACTATGGCTACACCTTC. This sequence joins TRBV7-2 and TRBJ1-2; D remains ambiguous. Germline V gives CDR1 SGHTA, CDR2 FQGNSA. This CDR3 contains 14 residues. V dropped 1 base and J dropped 0 bases, with 6 bases sitting between them.

This clonotype showed up just a few times. The chain is built from TRBV6-1 and TRBJ2-5; 8 bases map to TRBD2. The length of the CDR3 is 17 residues. From germline, CDR1 is MNHNS and CDR2 SASEGT. V gave up 7 bases and J gave up 3 bases; unmatched junction bases: 16. CDR3 loop: CASTPITSGTPKETQYF. The CDR3 nucleotides are TGTGCCAGCACCCCAATTACTAGCGGAACACCGAAAGAGACCCAGTACTTC.

The chain combines TRBV20-1 with TRBJ1-5, with 10 bases fitting TRBD1. Germline V gene data show CDR1 as DFQATT and CDR2 as SNEGSKA (reference sequence). V was pared by 6 bases and J by 1 base, with 6 bases of the junction left unmatched. The CDR3 contains 15 residues. CDR3 amino acids: CSAPRDRGSNQPQHF. The CDR3 nucleotides read TGCAGTGCGCCCCGGGACAGGGGAAGCAATCAGCCCCAGCATTTT.